This passage covers 16 T cell receptor beta chains from one sample sequenced in a study of T-cell reconstitution after alpha-beta-depleted transplantation in children. During its preparation, the TCRbeta library received unique molecular identifiers. TCRdb reprocessed the PCR reads via MiXCR and lists one record per CDR3 protein. Altogether about 360,000 distinct CDR3 sequences are present, 13% being singletons, with the ten largest covering 3.5% to 4.5%. Here the sequenced sample was PBMCs, taken from the stem cell graft. These receptors came from a human donor who donated a stem cell graft to a child with Fanconi anemia.

This clonotype was counted a few times. The chain joins TRBV12-3 or TRBV12-4 to TRBJ2-1; 10 bases line up with TRBD2. This CDR3 has 15 amino acids. After removal of 5 bases from V and 6 bases from J, the junction contained 7 bases not matched to a gene. This CDR3 reads CASSHLAGASNEQFF. The CDR3 nucleotides are TGTGCCAGCAGTCATCTAGCGGGGGCAAGCAATGAGCAGTTCTTC.

Comments on this clonotype: Without the conserved terminal phenylalanine or tryptophan, this CDR3 likely stems from a read error. The chain employs TRBV12-3 or TRBV12-4 and TRBJ2-3; possible D gene TRBD1, 5 bases. The length of the CDR3 is 16 residues. Trimming took off 4 bases at V and 4 bases at J, with 18 bases between the two ends. The CDR3 here is CASSSRTQLSADTQYC. The CDR3 coding sequence is TGTGCCAGCAGTTCGCGGACACAGCTCAGCGCAGATACGCAGTATTGT.

This clonotype was detected a few times. The chain joins TRBV10-3 to TRBJ2-3; no clear D. CDR1 and CDR2 (germline): ENHRY, SYGVKD. V dropped 10 bases and J dropped 0 bases, with 11 bases sitting between them. The length of the CDR3 is 13 residues. The CDR3 region is CAKQGMSTDTQYF. DNA for the CDR3: TGTGCCAAGCAAGGCATGAGCACAGATACGCAGTATTTT.

This clonotype appeared a few times. The CDR3 protein is CASSLAGAGSPYNEQFF. In DNA form, the CDR3 reads TGCGCCAGCAGCTTGGCCGGAGCGGGGTCCCCCTACAATGAGCAGTTCTTC. This chain joins TRBV5-1 and TRBJ2-1, with TRBD2 identical over 7 bases. The CDR3 is 17 amino acids. Germline V CDR1 and CDR2: SGHRS, YFSETQ. The J segment lost 2 bases and the V segment lost 0 bases, leaving 8 bases of the junction unmatched.

This clonotype occurred many times. The chain uses TRBV6-4 and TRBJ2-3; the D is unclear. The CDR3 has 14 residues. CDR1 and CDR2 (germline): MRHNA, SNTAGT. V was cut by 6 bases and J by 4 bases, with 14 bases left in between. The CDR3 nucleotides are TGTGCCAGCAGCGAAGATAGTGGTCCAGATACGCAGTATTTT. Translation: CASSEDSGPDTQYF.

This clonotype was picked up many times. This rearrangement joins TRBV7-9 to TRBJ1-1; tentative D call: TRBD1 (5 bases). The V gene lost 1 base and the J gene lost 1 base, with 10 bases spanning the gap. The germline CDR1 and CDR2 sequences are SEHNR and FQNEAQ (reference sequence). The CDR3 spans 15 residues. The CDR3 DNA is TGTGCCAGCAGCTTAGTGGGACGGAAGAACACTGAAGCTTTCTTT. Translation: CASSLVGRKNTEAFF.

This clonotype has only a few counts. The rearrangement links TRBV5-1 to TRBJ2-7; no clear D gene. V shed 4 bases and J shed 2 bases, with 10 bases lying between them. Germline V gene sequence: CDR1 SGHRS, CDR2 YFSETQ. This CDR3 comprises 13 residues. CDR3 sequence reads: CASSPPGPYEQYF. CDR3 sequence (DNA): TGCGCCAGCAGCCCTCCCGGACCCTACGAGCAGTACTTC.

This clonotype was counted ten times or more. J is TRBJ2-7 and V is TRBV27; D is ambiguous. Germline V gives CDR1 MNHEY, CDR2 SMNVEV (reference sequence). V was clipped by 5 bases and J by 1 base, with 18 bases between them. The CDR3 consists of 16 residues. The CDR3 loop is CASSRSRGSISYEQYV. The CDR3 DNA sequence: TGTGCCAGCAGTCGCAGCAGAGGTTCGATATCCTACGAGCAGTACGTC.

Only a few counts were recorded for this clonotype. V usage is TRBV18 and J usage is TRBJ1-1; the D gene is possibly TRBD1 (6 bases). Germline V CDR1 and CDR2: KGHSH, LQKENI. V lost 2 bases and J lost 0, with 19 bases in between. The CDR3 covers 18 residues. CDR3 sequence: CASSPRKGGGGMNTEAFF. The DNA of the CDR3 is TGTGCCAGCTCACCAAGAAAGGGGGGGGGAGGCATGAACACTGAAGCTTTCTTT.

The chain has TRBV29-1 and TRBJ2-7; D is ambiguous. Germline V gene sequence: CDR1 SQVTM, CDR2 ANQGSEA. The CDR3 has 11 residues. V lost 7 bases and J 3 bases, leaving 10 bases between the germline ends. CDR3 in DNA: TGCAGCGCGGACGGTCTCTACGAGCAGTACTTC. Translating gives CSADGLYEQYF.

V is TRBV27 and J is TRBJ1-2; TRBD1 is a possible D gene (6 bases). V was pared by 3 bases and J by 1 base, with 12 bases between. This CDR3 contains 15 residues. Looked up from germline, CDR1 is MNHEY and CDR2 is SMNVEV (reference sequence). The CDR3 bases are TGTGCCAGCAGTTTTTTGGACAGTATTAACTATGGCTACACCTTC. Protein sequence: CASSFLDSINYGYTF.

This clonotype was counted between two and nine times. V is TRBV5-1 and J is TRBJ2-3; D is possibly TRBD2 (5 bases). This CDR3 contains 14 residues. The V end was cut by 4 bases, the J end by 3 bases, with 12 bases between. CDR1 and CDR2 from the germline V gene are SGHRS and YFSETQ. CDR3 amino acids: CASSEPGSTDTQYF. The CDR3 DNA sequence: TGCGCCAGCAGCGAGCCGGGGAGTACAGATACGCAGTATTTT.

This clonotype was counted many times. The J gene is TRBJ1-2, the V gene TRBV29-1, with 7 bases aligning to TRBD1. Germline loops: CDR1 SQVTM, CDR2 ANQGSEA. Germline trimming cut 6 bases from V and 2 bases from J; bases unmatched to any gene: 3. CDR3 size: 12 residues. The CDR3: CSVWTGNYGYTF. Here the CDR3 DNA reads TGCAGCGTCTGGACAGGAAACTATGGCTACACCTTC. The full variable domain, in which reference TRBV29-1 and TRBJ1-2 provide the parts outside the CDR3, is SAVISQKPSRDICQRGTSLTIQCQVDSQVTMMFWYRQQPGQSLTLIATANQGSEATYESGFVIDKFPISRPNLTFSTLTVSNMSPEDSSIYLCSVWTGNYGYTFGSGTRLTVV.

This clonotype has only a few counts. The V call is TRBV4-3, the J call TRBJ1-3, with D maybe TRBD1 (5 bases). The germline V gene has CDR1 LGHNA and CDR2 YSLEER. Trimming removed 4 bases from V and 3 bases from J, with 10 bases in between. CDR3 length: 14 amino acids. CDR3 residues: CASSPLDSGNTIYF. CDR3 nucleotides: TGCGCCAGCAGCCCCTTAGACAGTGGAAACACCATATATTTT.

This clonotype turned up a few times. The chain carries TRBV20-1 and TRBJ1-2; a possible D gene is TRBD1 (5 bases). The CDR3 runs to 20 residues. The germline V gene has CDR1 DFQATT and CDR2 SNEGSKA (reference sequence). Trimming took off 0 bases at V and 4 bases at J, with 30 bases between the two ends. The CDR3 loop is CSARDEGGNRRAAGFYGYTF. As DNA, the CDR3 is TGCAGTGCTAGAGATGAAGGAGGAAACAGGAGGGCGGCAGGGTTCTATGGCTACACCTTC.

This clonotype has more than one count but fewer than ten. The V and J genes are TRBV7-8 and TRBJ2-1; no clear D. The germline V gene has CDR1 SGHVS and CDR2 FQNEAQ. The CDR3 has 15 amino acids. Between the trimmed V and J ends, which lost 6 bases and 4 bases, there was a span of 16 bases. CDR3 nucleotide sequence: TGTGCCAGCAGGCCTAGTCCAAATGAATACAATGAGCAGTTCTTC. This translates into CASRPSPNEYNEQFF.